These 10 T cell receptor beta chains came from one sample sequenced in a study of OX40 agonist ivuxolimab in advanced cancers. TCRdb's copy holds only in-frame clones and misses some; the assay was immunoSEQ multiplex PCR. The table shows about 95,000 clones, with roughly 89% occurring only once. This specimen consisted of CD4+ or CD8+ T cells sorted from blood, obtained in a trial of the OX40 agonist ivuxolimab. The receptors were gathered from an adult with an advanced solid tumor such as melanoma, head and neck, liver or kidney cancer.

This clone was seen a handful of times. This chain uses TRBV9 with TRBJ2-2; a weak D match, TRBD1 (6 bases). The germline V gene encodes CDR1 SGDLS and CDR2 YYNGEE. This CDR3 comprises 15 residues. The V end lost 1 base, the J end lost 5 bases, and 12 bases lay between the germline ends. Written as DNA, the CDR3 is TGTGCCAGCAGCGTAAGACAGGTCCCTACCGGGGAGCTGTTTTTT. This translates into CASSVRQVPTGELFF.

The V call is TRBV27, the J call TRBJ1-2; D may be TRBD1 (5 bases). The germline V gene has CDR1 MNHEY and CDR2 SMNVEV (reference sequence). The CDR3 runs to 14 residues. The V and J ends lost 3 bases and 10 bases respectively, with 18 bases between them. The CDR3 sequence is CASSFRRDRPYYTF. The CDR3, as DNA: TGTGCCAGCAGTTTCCGACGGGACCGACCCTACTACACCTTC.

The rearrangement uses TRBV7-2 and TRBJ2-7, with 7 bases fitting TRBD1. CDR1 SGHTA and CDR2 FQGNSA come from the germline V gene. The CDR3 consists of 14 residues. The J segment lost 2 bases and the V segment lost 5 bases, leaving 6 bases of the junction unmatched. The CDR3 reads CASSPGQITYEQYF. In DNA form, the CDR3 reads TGTGCCAGCAGCCCGGGACAGATCACCTACGAGCAGTACTTC.

For the CDR3, the DNA is TGTGCCAGCAGTAGCAGCGGTGGGGTCTCCTACGAGCAGTACTTC. The encoded protein is CASSSSGGVSYEQYF. The V call is TRBV6-5, the J call TRBJ2-7; weak D call: TRBD2 (5 bases). This CDR3 spans 15 amino acids. Trimming shortened V by 5 bases and J by 0 bases, and 14 bases separated the two germline ends. Germline V gene data show CDR1 as MNHEY and CDR2 as SVGAGI.

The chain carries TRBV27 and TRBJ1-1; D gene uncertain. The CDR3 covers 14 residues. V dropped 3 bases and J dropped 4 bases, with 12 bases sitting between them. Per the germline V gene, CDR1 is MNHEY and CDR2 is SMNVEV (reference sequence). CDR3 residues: CASSLLRGSTEAFF. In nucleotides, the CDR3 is TGTGCCAGCAGTTTGTTGAGAGGCAGCACTGAAGCTTTCTTT.

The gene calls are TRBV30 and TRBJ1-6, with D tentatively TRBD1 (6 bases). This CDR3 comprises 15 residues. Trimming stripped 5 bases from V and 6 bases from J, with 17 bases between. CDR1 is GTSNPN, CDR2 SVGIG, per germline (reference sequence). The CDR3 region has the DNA TGTGCCTGGGGAGGGGGGGGCGAAAGTAATTCACCCCTCCACTTT. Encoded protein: CAWGGGGESNSPLHF.

In DNA, the CDR3 is TGTGCCAGCAGCTTATCCGCCGCAGGATTTGGGGACTTGACTAATGAAAAACTGTTTTTT. Its translation: CASSLSAAGFGDLTNEKLFF. The rearrangement uses TRBV7-8 and TRBJ1-4; the D gene is possibly TRBD1 (5 bases). The CDR3 is 20 residues long. Germline V gene sequence: CDR1 SGHVS, CDR2 FQNEAQ. V was clipped by 2 bases and J by 2 bases, with 24 bases between them.

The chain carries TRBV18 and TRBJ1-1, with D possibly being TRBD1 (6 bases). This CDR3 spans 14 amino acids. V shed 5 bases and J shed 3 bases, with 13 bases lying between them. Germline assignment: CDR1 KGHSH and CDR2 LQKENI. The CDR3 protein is CASSSGGLDTEAFF. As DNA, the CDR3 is TGTGCCAGCTCATCGGGGGGCTTGGACACTGAAGCTTTCTTT.

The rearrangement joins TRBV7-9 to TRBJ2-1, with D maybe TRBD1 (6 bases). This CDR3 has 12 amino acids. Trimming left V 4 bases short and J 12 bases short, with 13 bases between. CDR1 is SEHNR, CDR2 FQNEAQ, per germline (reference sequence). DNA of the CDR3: TGTGCCAGCAGCTCATGGACAGAAGGGCAGTTCTTC. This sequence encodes CASSSWTEGQFF.

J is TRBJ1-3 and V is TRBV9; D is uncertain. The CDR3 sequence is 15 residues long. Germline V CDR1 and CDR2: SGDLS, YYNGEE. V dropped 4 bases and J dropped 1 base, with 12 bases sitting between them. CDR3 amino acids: CASSPYVLSGNTIYF. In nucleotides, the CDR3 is TGTGCCAGCAGCCCCTATGTGCTTTCTGGAAACACCATATATTTT.